Following are 31 T cell receptor beta chains from one sample sequenced in a study of T cells after yellow fever vaccination. TCRdb reprocessed the 5' RACE reads with MiXCR, giving one entry per CDR3 protein. The sample carries about 330,000 distinct CDR3 sequences, over 3.5% recorded once. The sequencing used PBMCs, collected 5 days after the yellow fever booster vaccination. The receptors were gathered from a man between 18 and 35 years old who received the YFV17D yellow fever vaccine.

This clonotype was observed at least ten times. The chain links TRBV11-2 to TRBJ1-1; TRBD1 might be the D (6 bases). The CDR3 length is 13 residues. Germline V gene sequence: CDR1 SGHAT, CDR2 FQNNGV. V was shortened by 4 bases and J by 3 bases, with 9 bases between the two germline ends. The CDR3 DNA reads TGTGCCAGCAGCTCGGGACATTACACTGAAGCTTTCTTT. Translation: CASSSGHYTEAFF.

This clonotype was seen only a few times. The chain joins TRBV11-2 to TRBJ1-1, with a tentative D call TRBD1 (6 bases). The CDR3 is 14 residues long. Trimming cost V 2 bases and J 5 bases, with 12 bases left between them. Germline V gene lookup returns CDR1 SGHAT and CDR2 FQNNGV. CDR3 nucleotide sequence: TGTGCCAGCAGCTTAAGCCAGAGGGGGACTGAAGCTTTCTTT. Translation: CASSLSQRGTEAFF.

V and J are TRBV7-2 and TRBJ1-4; D not resolved. The germline CDR1 and CDR2 sequences are SGHTA and FQGNSA. The V end lost 0 bases, the J end lost 3 bases, and 5 bases lay between the germline ends. The CDR3 contains 14 residues. CDR3 region: CASSLATANEKLFF. The DNA of the CDR3 is TGTGCCAGCAGCTTAGCCACCGCTAATGAAAAACTGTTTTTT.

A few counts support this clonotype. The chain couples TRBV10-3 to TRBJ1-2; 9 nucleotides align to TRBD1. The junction had 14 bases not matched to a gene; V was cut back by 10 bases and J by 8 bases. CDR3 length equals 14 residues. Germline CDR1 ENHRY, CDR2 SYGVKD. The CDR3 loop is CATGTGTGYQGYTF. The CDR3 nucleotides are TGTGCCACCGGGACCGGGACAGGGTATCAAGGCTACACCTTC.

The chain has TRBV7-2 and TRBJ1-2; D is ambiguous. The germline gives CDR1 SGHTA, CDR2 FQGNSA. The V gene lost 3 bases and the J gene lost 4 bases, with 12 bases spanning the gap. The CDR3 consists of 14 residues. The CDR3 loop is CASSFPRPGYGYTF. CDR3 DNA sequence: TGTGCCAGCAGCTTCCCGAGACCGGGCTATGGCTACACCTTC.

This clonotype was detected only a few times. V usage is TRBV10-3 and J usage is TRBJ1-5; no clear D. The CDR3 totals 16 residues. Germline V gene sequence: CDR1 ENHRY, CDR2 SYGVKD. V was shortened by 0 bases and J by 0 bases, with 9 bases between the two germline ends. The CDR3 nucleotides are TGTGCCATCAGTGAGTCGCGCAGCTATAGCAATCAGCCCCAGCATTTT. Translated, it gives CAISESRSYSNQPQHF.

This clonotype appeared a few times. The chain is built from TRBV11-2 and TRBJ1-5, with TRBD1 matching 7 bases. The CDR3 is 15 amino acids. The J segment lost 1 base and the V segment lost 5 bases, leaving 5 bases of the junction unmatched. Germline V CDR1 and CDR2: SGHAT, FQNNGV. The CDR3 sequence: CASSRLTGSNQPQHF. CDR3 DNA: TGTGCCAGCAGCAGACTGACAGGGAGCAATCAGCCCCAGCATTTT.

This clonotype was picked up a small number of times. This sequence joins TRBV18 and TRBJ2-3; 13 bases line up with TRBD2. Germline V gene data show CDR1 as KGHSH and CDR2 as LQKENI. The J segment lost 3 bases and the V segment lost 1 base, leaving 4 bases of the junction unmatched. The CDR3 runs to 17 residues. The CDR3 DNA reads as TGTGCCAGCTCACCACTGGGACTAGCGGGGATTACAGATACGCAGTATTTT. Translation: CASSPLGLAGITDTQYF.

The V gene is TRBV15, the J gene TRBJ2-7; 7 bases align to TRBD2. The CDR3 contains 16 residues. The J segment lost 4 bases and the V segment lost 0 bases, leaving 9 bases of the junction unmatched. The germline V gene encodes CDR1 LNHNV and CDR2 YYDKDF (reference sequence). This CDR3 is CATSRDMASGVYEQYF. The DNA for the CDR3 is TGTGCCACCAGCAGAGACATGGCTAGCGGAGTTTACGAGCAGTACTTC.

This clonotype came up many times. The chain joins TRBV27 to TRBJ2-3; unclear D gene. In germline, CDR1 is MNHEY, CDR2 SMNVEV (reference sequence). Trimming pared 6 bases from V and 1 base from J, leaving 11 bases between. The CDR3 has 14 residues. This CDR3 reads CASSPEWGTDTQYF. The DNA for the CDR3 is TGTGCCAGCAGCCCCGAATGGGGCACAGATACGCAGTATTTT.

This clonotype was found a few times. In DNA, the CDR3 is TGTGCCAGCAGTGAACAGGGAACAGATACGCAGTATTTT. Translation gives CASSEQGTDTQYF. The chain combines TRBV25-1 with TRBJ2-3, with D possibly TRBD1 on 5 matching bases. Per germline, CDR1 MGHDK and CDR2 SYGVNS. The CDR3 is 13 residues long. The V end was cut by 2 bases, the J end by 3 bases, with 6 bases between. Full variable domain (missing parts from reference TRBV25-1 and TRBJ2-3): EADIYQTPRYLVIGTGKKITLECSQTMGHDKMYWYQQDPGMELHLIHYSYGVNSTEKGDLSSESTVSRIRTEHFPLTLESARPSHTSQYLCASSEQGTDTQYFGPGTRLTVL.

The chain has TRBV7-3 and TRBJ2-1; TRBD2 aligns across 14 bases. This CDR3 is built from 19 residues. Per germline, CDR1 SGHTA and CDR2 FQGTGA. Trimming removed 5 bases from V and 0 bases from J; junction bases left unmatched: 9. Written as DNA, the CDR3 is TGTGCCAGCAGCCTAGCGGGACTAGCGGGGGCAAGCTCCTACAATGAGCAGTTCTTC. Translation: CASSLAGLAGASSYNEQFF.

The chain uses TRBV11-2 and TRBJ1-1; 8 nucleotides match TRBD1. Germline CDR1 SGHAT, CDR2 FQNNGV. The CDR3 runs 13 residues. V shed 4 bases, J shed 10 bases, and the junction held 8 bases outside the gene matches. The CDR3 is CASSSGQGSVAFF. The DNA for the CDR3 is TGTGCCAGCAGCTCAGGACAGGGTTCGGTAGCTTTCTTT.

The chain has TRBV30 and TRBJ1-2; TRBD1 is a possible D gene (6 bases). Germline-derived CDR1 and CDR2 are GTSNPN and SVGIG (reference sequence). V dropped 2 bases and J dropped 7 bases, with 14 bases sitting between them. The CDR3 length is 13 residues. The CDR3 nucleotides read TGTGCCTGGAGTATCAGGGGAGGGTCTGGCTACACCTTC. This gives the protein CAWSIRGGSGYTF.

This clonotype was seen only a few times. The chain employs TRBV5-6 and TRBJ2-6; a weak D match, TRBD1 (6 bases). Germline assignment: CDR1 SGHDT and CDR2 YYEEEE. V shed 3 bases and J shed 0 bases, with 10 bases lying between them. CDR3 length: 16 amino acids. The CDR3 DNA sequence: TGTGCCAGCAGCTATACAGGGAGCTCTGGGGCCAACGTCCTGACTTTC. This encodes CASSYTGSSGANVLTF. Based on the CDR3 plus reference TRBV5-6 and TRBJ2-6, the full variable domain is DAGVTQSPTHLIKTRGQQVTLRCSPKSGHDTVSWYQQALGQGPQFIFQYYEEEERQRGNFPDRFSGHQFPNYSSELNVNALLLGDSALYLCASSYTGSSGANVLTFGAGSRLTVL.

This clonotype was counted a few times. The chain joins TRBV5-1 to TRBJ1-2; D possibly corresponds to TRBD1 (6 bases). The CDR3 totals 14 residues. V lost 4 bases, J lost 6 bases, and 16 bases lay in between. Germline V gene data show CDR1 as SGHRS and CDR2 as YFSETQ. DNA of the CDR3: TGCGCCAGCAGCACATTCCCGGCAGGGGATGGCTACACCTTC. Protein: CASSTFPAGDGYTF. The variable domain in full, with the rest retrieved from reference TRBV5-1 and TRBJ1-2, is KAGVTQTPRYLIKTRGQQVTLSCSPISGHRSVSWYQQTPGQGLQFLFEYFSETQRNKGNFPGRFSGRQFSNSRSEMNVSTLELGDSALYLCASSTFPAGDGYTFGSGTRLTVV.

This clonotype was recorded many times. The chain recombines TRBV10-3 with TRBJ1-1; D is uncertain. Germline CDR1 ENHRY, CDR2 SYGVKD. Trimming removed 10 bases from V and 6 bases from J, with 12 bases in between. The CDR3 totals 11 residues. CDR3 sequence (DNA): TGTGCCAGTTCTTACGGAGCTGAAGCTTTCTTT. It yields the protein CASSYGAEAFF.

This clonotype has ten or more counts. The V gene is TRBV19, the J gene TRBJ2-3; TRBD2 matches at 16 bases. The CDR3 runs 14 residues. Germline V gene lookup returns CDR1 LNHDA and CDR2 SQIVND (reference sequence). V gave up 11 bases and J gave up 6 bases; unmatched junction bases: 5. As DNA, the CDR3 is TGTGCCGTCGGGACTAGCGGGGGGGCCGATACGCAGTATTTT. This gives the protein CAVGTSGGADTQYF.

V gene TRBV9 combines with J gene TRBJ2-3, with 11 bases identical to TRBD2. The CDR3 consists of 15 residues. From germline, CDR1 is SGDLS and CDR2 YYNGEE. V lost 5 bases to trimming and J lost 3 bases; unmatched junction nucleotides: 5. The CDR3 loop reads CASSDRLAGTDTQYF. As DNA, the CDR3 is TGTGCCAGCAGTGACCGACTAGCGGGGACAGATACGCAGTATTTT.

The chain links TRBV11-2 to TRBJ2-2; D is unclear. Germline V lookup: CDR1 SGHAT, CDR2 FQNNGV. The CDR3 consists of 17 residues. Trimming took 3 bases from V and 6 from J, leaving 20 bases between them. This CDR3 reads CASSLLDVYSTSGELFF. CDR3 in DNA: TGTGCCAGCAGCTTGTTGGACGTCTACTCTACGTCCGGGGAGCTGTTTTTT. The complete variable domain, with remaining parts taken from reference TRBV11-2 and TRBJ2-2, reads EAGVAQSPRYKIIEKRQSVAFWCNPISGHATLYWYQQILGQGPKLLIQFQNNGVVDDSQLPKDRFSAERLKGVDSTLKIQPAKLEDSAVYLCASSLLDVYSTSGELFFGEGSRLTVL.

This clonotype was detected only a few times. The chain combines TRBV13 with TRBJ2-7; 10 bases line up with TRBD2. V shed 6 bases and J 2 bases; nucleotides not matched to a gene: 4. Germline CDR1 reads PRHDT; CDR2 reads FYEKMQ (reference sequence). The CDR3 is 14 residues long. CDR3 region: CASRFSGGAYEQYF. Here the CDR3 DNA reads TGTGCCAGCAGATTCAGCGGGGGGGCCTACGAGCAGTACTTC.

This clonotype showed up many times. The rearrangement uses TRBV3-1 and TRBJ1-2, with D possibly matching TRBD1 (6 bases). With 1 base removed from V and 7 bases from J, the gap between germline ends came to 10 bases. The CDR3 runs to 13 residues. Germline-derived CDR1 and CDR2 are LGHDT and YNNKEL (reference sequence). The CDR3 loop is CASSQGRGAGYTF. CDR3 DNA sequence: TGTGCCAGCAGCCAAGGGCGGGGGGCTGGCTACACCTTC.

V and J are TRBV5-1 and TRBJ2-7; 8 nucleotides match TRBD1. V lost 5 bases to trimming and J lost 2 bases; unmatched junction nucleotides: 12. This CDR3 has 16 residues. Germline V lookup: CDR1 SGHRS, CDR2 YFSETQ. CDR3 region: CASRPTQGGATYEQYF. DNA of the CDR3: TGCGCCAGCAGACCGACACAGGGGGGAGCCACCTACGAGCAGTACTTC. The complete variable domain, with remaining parts taken from reference TRBV5-1 and TRBJ2-7, reads KAGVTQTPRYLIKTRGQQVTLSCSPISGHRSVSWYQQTPGQGLQFLFEYFSETQRNKGNFPGRFSGRQFSNSRSEMNVSTLELGDSALYLCASRPTQGGATYEQYFGPGTRLTVT.

At least ten counts were recorded for this clonotype. This rearrangement joins TRBV7-6 to TRBJ2-4; 9 bases match TRBD1. The CDR3 is made up of 14 amino acids. With V trimmed by 4 bases and J by 7 bases, 5 bases remained unmatched. From germline, CDR1 is SGHVS and CDR2 FNYEAQ. Here the CDR3 reads CASSSGTGKNIQYF. The DNA of the CDR3 is TGTGCCAGCAGCTCCGGGACAGGGAAGAACATTCAGTACTTC.

CDR3 amino acids: CASRRELGEQFF. Written as DNA, the CDR3 is TGTGCCAGCAGGCGGGAGTTAGGTGAGCAGTTCTTC. The rearrangement links TRBV7-2 to TRBJ2-1, with 7 bases matching TRBD2. The CDR3 spans 12 residues. With V trimmed by 6 bases and J by 9 bases, 5 bases remained unmatched. From germline, CDR1 is SGHTA and CDR2 FQGNSA.

This clonotype was detected only a few times. This CDR3 reads CASSLVTKNIQYF. CDR3 bases: TGTGCCAGCAGCTTAGTAACCAAAAACATTCAGTACTTC. This rearrangement joins TRBV7-2 to TRBJ2-4; D is uncertain. The germline V and J ends were trimmed by 1 base and 2 bases, with 3 bases remaining between them. CDR3 length equals 13 residues. Germline assignment: CDR1 SGHTA and CDR2 FQGNSA.

Only a few counts were recorded for this clonotype. J is TRBJ1-6 and V is TRBV20-1; a weak D match, TRBD1 (5 bases). CDR1 and CDR2 from the germline V gene are DFQATT and SNEGSKA (reference sequence). This CDR3 is built from 13 residues. The V end was cut by 6 bases, the J end by 7 bases, with 13 bases between. CDR3 residues: CSAPRGVNSPLHF. DNA of the CDR3: TGCAGTGCCCCCCGGGGGGTAAATTCACCCCTCCACTTT.

This clonotype was counted only a few times. The chain recombines TRBV11-1 with TRBJ2-5; TRBD2 aligns across 11 bases. Germline lookup yields CDR1 SGHAT and CDR2 FQDESV (reference sequence). Trimming removed 1 base from V and 3 bases from J; junction bases left unmatched: 10. The CDR3 sequence is 18 residues long. This CDR3 reads CASSLGVASGGRKETQYF. CDR3 sequence (DNA): TGTGCCAGCAGCTTAGGGGTCGCTAGCGGGGGGAGGAAAGAGACCCAGTACTTC.

This clonotype was recorded at least ten times. This chain uses TRBV28 with TRBJ1-6; 9 nucleotides line up with TRBD1. The CDR3 length is 16 residues. V shed 2 bases, J shed 14 bases, and the junction held 13 bases outside the gene matches. Germline loops: CDR1 MDHEN, CDR2 SYDVKM. The CDR3 bases are TGTGCCAGCAGTTTAAAAGCCGGGACAGGGTCTCTTTCCCTCCACTTT. Translated: CASSLKAGTGSLSLHF.

This chain uses TRBV7-9 with TRBJ1-4, with a tentative D call TRBD1 (5 bases). Germline V gives CDR1 SEHNR, CDR2 FQNEAQ (reference sequence). The length of the CDR3 is 19 residues. V lost 4 bases to trimming and J lost 0 bases, with 21 bases between them. The CDR3: CASSSPTGRTTATNEKLFF. The DNA for the CDR3 is TGTGCCAGCAGCTCCCCAACGGGACGGACAACCGCAACTAATGAAAAACTGTTTTTT. Variable domain in full (rest from reference TRBV7-9 and TRBJ1-4): DTGVSQNPRHKITKRGQNVTFRCDPISEHNRLYWYRQTLGQGPEFLTYFQNEAQLEKSRLLSDRFSAERPKGSFSTLEIQRTEQGDSAMYLCASSSPTGRTTATNEKLFFGSGTQLSVL.

The chain combines TRBV6-1 with TRBJ1-6; D is possibly TRBD1 (5 bases). Trimming left V 6 bases short and J 9 bases short, with 21 bases between. Germline lookup yields CDR1 MNHNS and CDR2 SASEGT. The CDR3 is 16 residues long. The CDR3 nucleotides read TGTGCCAGCAGCCCGGTGGGTGACAGTTACAGTTCACCCCTCCACTTT. It yields the protein CASSPVGDSYSSPLHF.